The next 14 T cell receptor beta chains were all read from a single sample in a study of blood T cell repertoires in COVID-19. Assay used: immunoSEQ multiplex PCR; TCRdb lists only in-frame clones, some missing. The data contain around 250,000 clones, 70% to 85% of them singletons. Sample: peripheral blood. These receptors originate from a woman of 80 years or more with acute or convalescent COVID-19.

This clone has just a few counts. This sequence joins TRBV19 and TRBJ1-3, with D hard to call. The CDR3 length is 14 residues. Germline assignment: CDR1 LNHDA and CDR2 SQIVND (reference sequence). Trimming stripped 4 bases from V and 1 base from J, with 8 bases between. The chain's CDR3 is CASSNTGSGNTIYF. Written as DNA, the CDR3 is TGTGCCAGTAGTAACACGGGATCTGGAAACACCATATATTTT.

The chain uses TRBV4-1 and TRBJ2-2, with 9 nucleotides matching TRBD2. Trimming cost V 6 bases and J 2 bases; bases outside gene matches: 4. In germline, CDR1 is MGHRA, CDR2 YSYEKL. The CDR3 length is 15 residues. CDR3 amino acids: CASSLAGLNTGELFF. CDR3 nucleotide sequence: TGCGCCAGCAGTCTAGCGGGATTAAACACCGGGGAGCTGTTTTTT.

V and J are TRBV5-6 and TRBJ2-7; 7 bases line up with TRBD1. Germline CDR1 reads SGHDT; CDR2 reads YYEEEE. With 0 bases clipped from V and 0 bases from J, the junction kept 3 bases outside the gene matches. This CDR3 contains 15 residues. CDR3 residues: CASSLVPGGSYEQYF. CDR3 bases: TGTGCCAGCAGCTTGGTGCCAGGGGGCTCCTACGAGCAGTACTTC.

The CDR3 region is CAISEGPQTSGGTEAFF. The CDR3 DNA reads as TGTGCCATCAGTGAGGGACCCCAAACCTCAGGGGGCACTGAAGCTTTCTTT. The genes are TRBV10-3 and TRBJ1-1, with TRBD1 matching over 7 bases. Losses at the gene ends were 2 bases for V and 4 bases for J; bases not matched to a gene: 13. The CDR3 runs 17 residues. From germline, CDR1 is ENHRY and CDR2 SYGVKD.

The chain is built from TRBV6-6 and TRBJ2-3; D gene uncertain. This CDR3 has 13 residues. The germline V and J ends were trimmed by 2 bases and 4 bases, with 7 bases remaining between them. Germline V CDR1 and CDR2: MNHNY, SVGAGI (reference sequence). The CDR3 loop reads CASSYKLPDTQYF. The CDR3 DNA reads as TGTGCCAGCAGTTACAAGCTCCCAGATACGCAGTATTTT.

For this clone: This CDR3 is also generated by other DNA sequences in the sample. This chain links TRBV18 with TRBJ1-1; possibly TRBD1 for D (6 bases). The CDR3 loop spans 13 amino acids. With 6 bases removed from V and 1 base from J, the gap between germline ends came to 9 bases. Germline assignment: CDR1 KGHSH and CDR2 LQKENI. CDR3 bases: TGTGCCAGCTCTCCGGGACAGAACACTGAAGCTTTCTTT. It translates to CASSPGQNTEAFF.

The V and J genes are TRBV7-9 and TRBJ2-3; D may be TRBD1 (5 bases). Germline V gene data show CDR1 as SEHNR and CDR2 as FQNEAQ (reference sequence). Trimming took off 5 bases at V and 3 bases at J, with 21 bases between the two ends. The CDR3 is 17 residues long. The CDR3 region is CASSPPLQAYRTDTQYF. In nucleotides, the CDR3 is TGTGCCAGCAGCCCCCCCCTACAGGCTTACAGGACAGATACGCAGTATTTT.

At least ten counts were recorded for this clone. V and J are TRBV5-1 and TRBJ2-7; maybe TRBD1 (5 bases). The CDR3 has 13 residues. CDR1 and CDR2 (germline): SGHRS, YFSETQ. V gave up 0 bases and J gave up 5 bases, with 9 bases separating them. The CDR3 sequence: CASSLGKGDEQYF. In DNA, the CDR3 is TGCGCCAGCAGCTTGGGGAAAGGGGACGAGCAGTACTTC.

The V gene is TRBV4-2, the J gene TRBJ1-2; D is perhaps TRBD1 (5 bases). The CDR3 has 14 residues. In germline, CDR1 is LGHNA, CDR2 YNFKEQ. Trimming took off 1 base at V and 6 bases at J, with 12 bases between the two ends. CDR3 loop: CASSQVSEGNGYTF. In DNA, the CDR3 is TGTGCCAGCAGCCAAGTATCGGAGGGGAATGGCTACACCTTC.

The chain joins TRBV9 to TRBJ1-2; D is possibly TRBD1 (5 bases). The V and J ends lost 0 bases and 3 bases respectively, with 6 bases between them. Germline V lookup: CDR1 SGDLS, CDR2 YYNGEE. The CDR3 is 13 residues long. CDR3 sequence reads: CASSVEGYYGYTF. The CDR3 DNA reads TGTGCCAGCAGCGTAGAGGGGTACTATGGCTACACCTTC.

This clone was counted once. The rearrangement joins TRBV7-2 to TRBJ2-4; TRBD2 matches at 8 bases. Losses at the gene ends were 1 base for V and 1 base for J; bases not matched to a gene: 9. Germline CDR1 is SGHTA and CDR2 is FQGNSA. The CDR3 loop spans 18 amino acids. The CDR3 is CASSLVERGSLAKNIQYF. The CDR3 coding sequence is TGTGCCAGCAGCTTAGTCGAGCGGGGGAGCTTGGCCAAAAACATTCAGTACTTC.

This clone was observed a single time. The rearrangement uses TRBV7-3 and TRBJ2-2; perhaps TRBD2 as D (5 bases). This CDR3 has 14 amino acids. Germline V gene lookup returns CDR1 SGHTA and CDR2 FQGTGA. With 3 bases removed from V and 7 bases from J, the gap between germline ends came to 12 bases. CDR3: CASSFSGGDGELFF. Here the CDR3 DNA reads TGTGCCAGCAGCTTCTCCGGAGGAGACGGGGAGCTGTTTTTT. The whole variable domain, filled in from reference TRBV7-3 and TRBJ2-2, reads GAGVSQTPSNKVTEKGKYVELRCDPISGHTALYWYRQSLGQGPEFLIYFQGTGAADDSGLPNDRFFAVRPEGSVSTLKIQRTERGDSAVYLCASSFSGGDGELFFGEGSRLTVL.

The chain recombines TRBV6-1 with TRBJ1-4, with 7 bases fitting TRBD1. Germline assignment: CDR1 MNHNS and CDR2 SASEGT. V dropped 4 bases and J dropped 6; count of bases not matched to a gene: 11. The CDR3 has 16 amino acids. The CDR3 region has the DNA TGTGCCAGCAGTGTACCTTCCGGGACAGCATATGAAAAACTGTTTTTT. Protein product: CASSVPSGTAYEKLFF.

This chain links TRBV29-1 with TRBJ1-2; tentative D call: TRBD1 (6 bases). The CDR3 sequence is 14 residues long. Germline loops: CDR1 SQVTM, CDR2 ANQGSEA. The ends were cut back, 5 bases at V and 4 bases at J, with 17 bases in the middle. The CDR3: CSVKSQGTSYGYTF. CDR3 coding DNA: TGCAGCGTTAAATCGCAGGGGACGAGCTATGGCTACACCTTC.